These 20 T cell receptor beta chains came from one sample sequenced in a study of T-cell memory formation after mild COVID-19. MiXCR, run by TCRdb on the 5' RACE reads, gives a single entry per CDR3 protein. The sample has some 49,000 distinct CDR3 sequences, 27% seen once. The specimen was PBMCs or a T cell subset sorted from them (not recorded which). The source of these receptors is a young man who had mild COVID-19 (a few samples of this study predate the infection). Cell type and time point are not known.

This rearrangement joins TRBV4-3 to TRBJ2-6; the match to TRBD2 covers 12 bases. CDR3 length: 19 residues. Germline CDR1 reads LGHNA; CDR2 reads YSLEER. V shed 4 bases and J 3 bases; nucleotides not matched to a gene: 10. The DNA of the CDR3 is TGCGCCAGCAGCCGAGGACTAGCGGGGACCCTAATTGGGGCCAACGTCCTGACTTTC. Translation: CASSRGLAGTLIGANVLTF.

A few counts support this clonotype. The chain links TRBV20-1 to TRBJ1-5, with a possible D match to TRBD1 (6 bases). The length of the CDR3 is 17 residues. Trimming cost V 7 bases and J 0 bases, with 22 bases left between them. From germline, CDR1 is DFQATT and CDR2 SNEGSKA (reference sequence). CDR3 region: CSVAGQNDINSNQPQHF. In nucleotides, the CDR3 is TGCAGTGTAGCCGGACAGAACGATATTAATAGCAATCAGCCCCAGCATTTT.

This chain joins TRBV10-2 and TRBJ2-5; D may correspond to TRBD1 or TRBD2 (5 bases each). This CDR3 has 15 amino acids. Germline V gene sequence: CDR1 WSHSY, CDR2 SAAADI. V lost 0 bases and J lost 4, with 12 bases in between. As DNA, the CDR3 is TGCGCCAGCAGTGAGTCAAGGGGCGCGGGAGAGACCCAGTACTTC. It specifies CASSESRGAGETQYF.

The rearrangement joins TRBV7-9 to TRBJ1-1; no clear D gene. Germline CDR1 and CDR2: SEHNR and FQNEAQ (reference sequence). This CDR3 region has 12 residues. The V and J ends lost 3 bases and 10 bases respectively, with 12 bases between them. Here the CDR3 reads CASSLGGNGAFF. The DNA of the CDR3 is TGTGCCAGCAGCTTGGGAGGGAACGGAGCTTTCTTT.

The rearrangement uses TRBV18 and TRBJ1-5; 7 nucleotides match TRBD1. V trimming: 2 bases; J trimming: 8 bases; junction bases outside the gene matches: 12. CDR3 size: 16 residues. Germline V gene sequence: CDR1 KGHSH, CDR2 LQKENI. CDR3 nucleotide sequence: TGTGCCAGCTCACCAGGGTGGGAACAGGGGAGGAAGCCCCAGCATTTT. Translated, it gives CASSPGWEQGRKPQHF. The whole variable domain, remainder taken from reference TRBV18 and TRBJ1-5, is NAGVMQNPRHLVRRRGQEARLRCSPMKGHSHVYWYRQLPEEGLKFMVYLQKENIIDESGMPKERFSAEFPKEGPSILRIQQVVRGDSAAYFCASSPGWEQGRKPQHFGDGTRLSIL.

This chain connects TRBV5-1 to TRBJ2-7; 8 bases line up with TRBD1. The CDR3 has 14 residues. V trimming: 2 bases; J trimming: 6 bases; junction bases outside the gene matches: 7. CDR1 SGHRS and CDR2 YFSETQ come from the germline V gene. CDR3 sequence reads: CASSLDLDRAEQYF. The CDR3 DNA follows: TGCGCCAGCAGCTTAGACCTGGACAGGGCCGAGCAGTACTTC.

The chain uses TRBV5-4 and TRBJ1-1; D not certain. Germline assignment: CDR1 SGHNT and CDR2 YYREEE (reference sequence). The CDR3 is made up of 12 amino acids. The V gene lost 3 bases and the J gene lost 1 base, with 4 bases spanning the gap. This chain's CDR3 is CASSSGNTEAFF. As DNA, the CDR3 is TGTGCCAGCAGCTCGGGGAACACTGAAGCTTTCTTT.

This sequence joins TRBV7-3 and TRBJ2-3; D not certain. Germline V gene lookup returns CDR1 SGHTA and CDR2 FQGTGA. The CDR3 runs to 13 residues. V was trimmed by 5 bases and J by 2 bases, leaving 8 bases between them. The chain's CDR3 is CASSDTNTDTQYF. The CDR3 region has the DNA TGTGCCAGCAGCGACACAAACACAGATACGCAGTATTTT.

V is TRBV3-1 and J is TRBJ2-2; 7 positions match TRBD2. Losses at the gene ends were 4 bases for V and 6 bases for J; bases not matched to a gene: 8. The CDR3 is made up of 15 amino acids. The germline CDR1 and CDR2 sequences are LGHDT and YNNKEL (reference sequence). Here the CDR3 reads CASSPRGRGPGELFF. CDR3 DNA sequence: TGTGCCAGCAGCCCCCGGGGGAGGGGCCCCGGGGAGCTGTTTTTT.

This clonotype was counted between two and nine times. The rearrangement links TRBV27 to TRBJ1-1, with unresolved D. From germline, CDR1 is MNHEY and CDR2 SMNVEV (reference sequence). The V and J ends lost 6 bases and 9 bases respectively, with 20 bases between them. This CDR3 spans 14 amino acids. In DNA, the CDR3 is TGTGCCAGCAGCGTTACGAAGGACCGAAATAAAGCTTTCTTT. Translation gives CASSVTKDRNKAFF.

Within the sample, this clonotype is medium-sized. The V and J genes are TRBV10-1 and TRBJ2-3; D ambiguous. Germline-derived CDR1 and CDR2 are WNHNN and SYGVQD (reference sequence). CDR3 length: 11 amino acids. V lost 4 bases, J lost 8 bases, and 7 bases lay in between. For the CDR3, the DNA is TGCGCCAGCAGTGGAATTGGTACGCAGTATTTT. As protein: CASSGIGTQYF.

V is TRBV2 and J is TRBJ2-1; tentatively, D is TRBD1 (5 bases). The CDR3 covers 13 residues. Germline V gives CDR1 SNHLY, CDR2 FYNNEI. The V end lost 8 bases, the J end lost 4 bases, and 12 bases lay between the germline ends. For the CDR3, the DNA is TGTGCCAGCCAGGGCAGGGATTACAATGAGCAGTTCTTC. As protein: CASQGRDYNEQFF.

This sequence joins TRBV7-9 and TRBJ1-5; D is unresolved. The CDR3 extends over 13 amino acids. V was clipped by 5 bases and J by 0 bases, with 5 bases between them. Per germline, CDR1 SEHNR and CDR2 FQNEAQ (reference sequence). CDR3: CASSDYSNQPQHF. The CDR3 nucleotides are TGTGCCAGCAGCGATTATAGCAATCAGCCCCAGCATTTT.

This clonotype was detected only a few times. The chain uses TRBV10-3 and TRBJ1-2, with D hard to call. This CDR3 is 14 amino acids long. Germline V lookup: CDR1 ENHRY, CDR2 SYGVKD. Trimming removed 6 bases at V and 6 bases at J, with 17 bases between. CDR3 sequence: CAIRDLGLEDGYTF. The CDR3 DNA is TGTGCCATCAGGGACTTAGGGTTAGAAGATGGCTACACCTTC.

The chain employs TRBV30 and TRBJ1-2; TRBD1 matches 8 bases. With V trimmed by 5 bases and J by 5 bases, 10 bases remained unmatched. Germline CDR1 is GTSNPN and CDR2 is SVGIG (reference sequence). This CDR3 has 14 amino acids. CDR3 amino acids: CAWVTGQGRYGYTF. The CDR3 coding sequence is TGTGCCTGGGTCACTGGACAGGGACGGTATGGCTACACCTTC.

This clonotype was found a few times. The chain recombines TRBV7-6 with TRBJ1-1; D is possibly TRBD1 (6 bases). In germline, CDR1 is SGHVS, CDR2 FNYEAQ. V shed 5 bases and J shed 4 bases, with 29 bases lying between them. The CDR3 contains 19 residues. The CDR3 coding sequence is TGTGCCAGCAGCCTTCCGACAGGCCCTTTGGCGTTGGGGACCACTGAAGCTTTCTTT. Protein: CASSLPTGPLALGTTEAFF.

The chain couples TRBV29-1 to TRBJ2-2; D not resolved. Germline V CDR1 and CDR2: SQVTM, ANQGSEA. V was pared by 6 bases and J by 6 bases, with 8 bases between. The CDR3 covers 11 residues. Here the CDR3 reads CSVGLAGELFF. For the CDR3, the DNA is TGCAGCGTAGGCTTGGCCGGGGAGCTGTTTTTT.

This chain connects TRBV25-1 to TRBJ1-6; D ambiguous. Trimming cost V 2 bases and J 9 bases, with 5 bases left between them. The CDR3 covers 12 residues. Per the germline V gene, CDR1 is MGHDK and CDR2 is SYGVNS. This CDR3 is CASSEVGSPLHF. DNA for the CDR3: TGTGCCAGCAGTGAAGTTGGTTCACCCCTCCACTTT.

This clonotype occurred a few times. This sequence joins TRBV7-2 and TRBJ2-5; 7 bases line up with TRBD1. Germline assignment: CDR1 SGHTA and CDR2 FQGNSA. The CDR3 runs to 15 residues. Trimming took 1 base from V and 2 from J; bases not matched to a gene: 4. The CDR3 DNA is TGTGCCAGCAGCTTAGTTGGGGGACAGCAAGAGACCCAGTACTTC. Its protein is CASSLVGGQQETQYF. Looking up the rest from reference TRBV7-2 and TRBJ2-5 gives the full variable domain: GAGVSQSPSNKVTEKGKDVELRCDPISGHTALYWYRQSLGQGLEFLIYFQGNSAPDKSGLPSDRFSAERTGGSVSTLTIQRTQQEDSAVYLCASSLVGGQQETQYFGPGTRLLVL.

This chain connects TRBV7-9 to TRBJ2-7; no clear D. CDR1 and CDR2 from the germline V gene are SEHNR and FQNEAQ (reference sequence). The CDR3 has 12 amino acids. Trimming shortened V by 5 bases and J by 2 bases, and 7 bases separated the two germline ends. The CDR3 DNA follows: TGTGCCAGCAGCGCCTCTCCCTACGAGCAGTACTTC. It codes for CASSASPYEQYF.